One sample yielded the 6 T cell receptor beta chains listed below, sequenced in a study of tumor and adjacent non-tumor tissue in lung cancer. Three rounds of nested PCR, following a modified ARM-PCR protocol, produced the TCRbeta library. TCRdb processed the multiplex PCR reads anew with MiXCR; each CDR3 protein has one entry. The sample shows 85,000 or so distinct CDR3 sequences, 76% of them seen only once. No cell sorting was done before RNA was extracted from the tissue. Distant lung tissue was collected more than 3 cm away from the tumor edge. The sample comprised distant non-tumor lung tissue. The receptors were sampled from a woman aged 45-65 years with non-small cell lung cancer.

For this clonotype: In this CDR3 the conserved last residue, phenylalanine or tryptophan, is missing, so a read error is likely. The chain couples TRBV11-2 to TRBJ2-1; the D gene is possibly TRBD2 (5 bases). CDR3 length: 14 amino acids. From germline, CDR1 is SGHAT and CDR2 FQNNGV. The CDR3 region has the DNA TGTGCCAACAGCACTAGTGGCTCCTACAATGAGCAGTTCTCC. The encoded protein is CANSTSGSYNEQFS.

As to this clonotype: Without the conserved terminal phenylalanine or tryptophan, this CDR3 likely stems from a read error. The rearrangement uses TRBV6-5 and TRBJ2-1; TRBD1 agrees at 7 bases. Germline-derived CDR1 and CDR2 are MNHEY and SVGAGI. V shed 5 bases, J shed 1 base, and the junction held 2 bases outside the gene matches. The CDR3 is 14 amino acids. The DNA for the CDR3 is TGTGCCAGCAGTGACAGGGAGTCCTACAATGAGCAGTTCTTG. Translating it yields CASSDRESYNEQFL.

Concerning this clonotype itself: Germline and junction disagree at one end, which may indicate a read error. The chain carries TRBV12-3 or TRBV12-4 and TRBJ2-1, with D perhaps TRBD1 or TRBD2 (6 bases each). The CDR3 is 12 amino acids. The chain's CDR3 is CASSLGIRGQSF. Written as DNA, the CDR3 is TGTGCCAGCAGTTTAGGGATCCGGGGGCAGTCCTTC.

A note on this clonotype: One junction end disagrees with the germline gene, perhaps due to a read error. The chain has TRBV4-2 and TRBJ2-3; D may be TRBD2 (6 bases). The CDR3 spans 15 residues. The germline CDR1 and CDR2 sequences are LGHNA and YNFKEQ. In DNA, the CDR3 is TGTGACAGCAGCCAAGATGGGGGGAGCGCAGATACGCAGTATTTT. Protein product: CDSSQDGGSADTQYF.

About this clonotype: The CDR3 ends on some other residue instead of the conserved phenylalanine or tryptophan, so this is likely a read error. No DNA is shown, since the ends of the CDR3 on it are uncertain; the CDR3 is the one TCRdb lists. The CDR3 sequence: CASTLGSGKAGELVP. V usage is TRBV11-2 and J usage is TRBJ2-2; the DNA was not compared with TRBD2, the D call given in the table. The CDR3 totals 15 residues, both ends included. CDR1 is SGHAT, CDR2 FQNNGV, per germline.

The chain employs TRBV28 and TRBJ2-3; D may be TRBD1 (5 bases). This CDR3 has 13 residues. Trimming took 11 bases from V and 2 from J, leaving 14 bases between them. Germline CDR1 reads MDHEN; CDR2 reads SYDVKM. The DNA of the CDR3 is TGTGCCGGGGCTCGGCGAAACACAGATACGCAGTATTTT. It encodes CAGARRNTDTQYF.